The 10 T cell receptor beta chains reported below all come from one sample, sequenced in a study of blood T cell repertoires in COVID-19. TCRdb keeps only in-frame clones here, not all; method: immunoSEQ multiplex PCR. Among fewer than 110,000 clones listed, around four fifths were seen once. The specimen sequenced was peripheral blood. Receptors originate from a human donor in a cohort sampled during active COVID-19.

This clone showed up just once. The chain couples TRBV4-2 to TRBJ2-1, with D perhaps TRBD2 (5 bases). V lost 0 bases and J lost 4, with 16 bases in between. Looked up from germline, CDR1 is LGHNA and CDR2 is YNFKEQ. The CDR3 length is 17 residues. The CDR3 DNA reads as TGTGCCAGCAGCCAAGATCCACAGCGGCAAGGTTACAATGAGCAGTTCTTC. It codes for CASSQDPQRQGYNEQFF.

Here the CDR3 reads CASIKLQGFGNTIYF. The CDR3 DNA is TGTGCCAGCATCAAACTCCAGGGGTTTGGAAACACCATATATTTT. The chain combines TRBV6-5 with TRBJ1-3, with a tentative D call TRBD1 (6 bases). Germline CDR1 is MNHEY and CDR2 is SVGAGI. V lost 7 bases to trimming and J lost 3 bases, with 16 bases between them. The CDR3 runs 15 residues.

V gene TRBV3-1 (or the pseudogene TRBV3-2) combines with J gene TRBJ2-3; a weak D match, TRBD2 (7 bases). V shed 1 base and J shed 2 bases, with 13 bases lying between them. CDR3 length: 16 residues. Germline V gives CDR1 LGHDT, CDR2 YNNKEL (reference sequence). The chain's CDR3 is CASSQVGRGPTDTQYF. The CDR3 DNA follows: TGTGCCAGCAGCCAAGTGGGGCGGGGGCCCACAGATACGCAGTATTTT.

This sequence joins TRBV9 and TRBJ1-2; 7 bases agree with TRBD1. There are 15 residues in the CDR3. J gave up 7 bases and V 0 bases, and 9 bases lay outside the gene matches. The V gene's germline CDR1 is SGDLS and CDR2 YYNGEE. The CDR3 sequence is CASSVEGANLSGYTF. Here the CDR3 DNA reads TGTGCCAGCAGCGTAGAGGGGGCCAACTTAAGTGGCTACACCTTC.

The chain employs TRBV11-1 and TRBJ2-7; weak D call: TRBD1 (6 bases). V was shortened by 8 bases and J by 0 bases, with 20 bases between the two germline ends. The CDR3 runs 16 residues. Germline V gene sequence: CDR1 SGHAT, CDR2 FQDESV (reference sequence). CDR3 loop: CASSSAPQGASYEQYF. The CDR3 DNA follows: TGTGCCAGCTCCAGCGCCCCACAGGGAGCCTCCTACGAGCAGTACTTC.

V usage is TRBV5-6 and J usage is TRBJ1-1; 10 bases map to TRBD1. V lost 4 bases and J lost 1; bases outside the gene matches: 7. This CDR3 contains 16 residues. Germline V CDR1 and CDR2: SGHDT, YYEEEE. CDR3 region: CASSIPGQGSNTEAFF. CDR3 nucleotides: TGTGCCAGCAGCATACCGGGACAGGGGTCGAACACTGAAGCTTTCTTT.

V is TRBV11-2 and J is TRBJ2-1, with 9 bases lining up with TRBD2. V trimming: 5 bases; J trimming: 6 bases; junction bases outside the gene matches: 2. The length of the CDR3 is 13 residues. CDR1 is SGHAT, CDR2 FQNNGV, per germline. This chain's CDR3 is CASSGLARNEQFF. CDR3 DNA sequence: TGTGCCAGCAGCGGACTAGCGCGCAATGAGCAGTTCTTC.

The chain carries TRBV6-2 or TRBV6-3 and TRBJ1-4, with 9 bases fitting TRBD1. Looked up from germline, CDR1 is MNHEY and CDR2 is SVGEGT. The V and J ends lost 0 bases and 7 bases, in that order; junction bases with no gene match: 3. This CDR3 spans 15 amino acids. Written as DNA, the CDR3 is TGTGCCAGCAGTTACTCGACAGGGGGGAGTGAAAAACTGTTTTTT. Its protein product is CASSYSTGGSEKLFF.

This clone was counted between two and nine times. Other nucleotide sequences in the sample specify the same CDR3. The chain's CDR3 is CASSPGTGSYEQYF. The CDR3 nucleotides read TGTGCCAGCAGCCCCGGGACAGGGTCCTACGAGCAGTACTTC. The V gene is TRBV7-3, the J gene TRBJ2-7; TRBD1 aligns across 9 bases. CDR3 size: 14 residues. Germline V lookup: CDR1 SGHTA, CDR2 FQGTGA. The V and J ends lost 5 bases and 1 base, in that order; junction bases with no gene match: 3.

V is TRBV5-1 and J is TRBJ2-1; D not resolved. V dropped 0 bases and J dropped 4 bases, with 14 bases sitting between them. Per germline, CDR1 SGHRS and CDR2 YFSETQ. The CDR3 extends over 16 amino acids. The CDR3 region has the DNA TGCGCCAGCAGCTTGGTCCCAGTGTCTTCTTACAATGAGCAGTTCTTC. This sequence encodes CASSLVPVSSYNEQFF.